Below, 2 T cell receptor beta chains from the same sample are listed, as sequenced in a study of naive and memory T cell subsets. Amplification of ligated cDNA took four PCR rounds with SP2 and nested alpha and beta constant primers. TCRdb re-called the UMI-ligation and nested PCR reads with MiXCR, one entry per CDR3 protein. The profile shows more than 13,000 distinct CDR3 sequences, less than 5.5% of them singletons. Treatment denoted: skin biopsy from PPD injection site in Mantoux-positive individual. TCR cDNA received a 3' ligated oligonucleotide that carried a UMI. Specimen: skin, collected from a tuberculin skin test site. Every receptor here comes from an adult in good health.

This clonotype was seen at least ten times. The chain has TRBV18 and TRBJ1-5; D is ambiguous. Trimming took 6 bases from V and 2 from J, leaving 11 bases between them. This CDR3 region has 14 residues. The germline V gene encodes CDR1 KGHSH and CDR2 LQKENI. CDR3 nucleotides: TGTGCCAGCTCGCCCGGCACAGGCAATCAGCCCCAGCATTTT. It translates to CASSPGTGNQPQHF.

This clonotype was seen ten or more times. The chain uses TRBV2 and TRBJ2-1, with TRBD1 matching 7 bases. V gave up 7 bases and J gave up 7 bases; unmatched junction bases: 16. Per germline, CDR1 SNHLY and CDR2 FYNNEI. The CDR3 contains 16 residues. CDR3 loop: CASTPDMGQRLNEQFF. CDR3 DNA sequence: TGTGCCAGCACCCCTGATATGGGACAGCGACTTAATGAGCAGTTCTTC.